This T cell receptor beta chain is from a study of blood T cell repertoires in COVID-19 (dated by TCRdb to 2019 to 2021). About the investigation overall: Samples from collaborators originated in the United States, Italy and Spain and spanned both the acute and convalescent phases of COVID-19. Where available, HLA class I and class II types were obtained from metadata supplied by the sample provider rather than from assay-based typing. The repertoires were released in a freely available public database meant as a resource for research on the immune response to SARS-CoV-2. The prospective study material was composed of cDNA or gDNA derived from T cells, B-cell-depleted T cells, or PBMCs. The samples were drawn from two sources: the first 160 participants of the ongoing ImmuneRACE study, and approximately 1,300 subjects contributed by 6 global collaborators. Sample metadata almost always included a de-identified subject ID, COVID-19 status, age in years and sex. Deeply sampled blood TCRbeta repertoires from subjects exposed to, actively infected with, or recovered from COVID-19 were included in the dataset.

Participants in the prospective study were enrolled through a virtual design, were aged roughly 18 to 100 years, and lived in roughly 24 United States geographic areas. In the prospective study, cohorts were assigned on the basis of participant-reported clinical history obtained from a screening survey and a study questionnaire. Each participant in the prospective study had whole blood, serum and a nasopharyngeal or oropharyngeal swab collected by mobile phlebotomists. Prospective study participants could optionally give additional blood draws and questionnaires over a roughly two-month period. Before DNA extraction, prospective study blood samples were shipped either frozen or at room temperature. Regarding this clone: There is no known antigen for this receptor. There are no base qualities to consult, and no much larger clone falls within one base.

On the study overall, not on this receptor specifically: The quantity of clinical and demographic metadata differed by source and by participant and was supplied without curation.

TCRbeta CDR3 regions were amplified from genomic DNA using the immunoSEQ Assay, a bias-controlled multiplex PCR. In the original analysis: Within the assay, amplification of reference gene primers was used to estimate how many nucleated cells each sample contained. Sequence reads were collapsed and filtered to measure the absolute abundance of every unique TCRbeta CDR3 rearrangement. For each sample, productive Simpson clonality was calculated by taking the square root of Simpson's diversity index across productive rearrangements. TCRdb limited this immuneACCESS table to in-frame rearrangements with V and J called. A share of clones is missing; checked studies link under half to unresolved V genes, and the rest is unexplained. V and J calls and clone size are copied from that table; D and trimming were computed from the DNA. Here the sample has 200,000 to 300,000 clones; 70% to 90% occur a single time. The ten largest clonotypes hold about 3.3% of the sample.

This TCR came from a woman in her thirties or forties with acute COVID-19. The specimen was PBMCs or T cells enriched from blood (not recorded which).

The nucleotide sequence reads as follows: TGCAGCGTTGACGGGGGAGGGATCGGGGAGCTGTTTTTT. It is translated as CSVDGGGIGELFF. Rearrangement joined TRBV29-1 to TRBJ2-2; the junction holds 7 bases that match TRBD2. Trimming takes 3 bases off V and 7 bases off J; junction bases not matched to a gene: 5. The germline V gene gives CDR1 as SQVTM and CDR2 as ANQGSEA. From cysteine to phenylalanine, the CDR3 is 13 amino acids long. Just the 39-base CDR3 DNA is kept, in frame starting at base 1.